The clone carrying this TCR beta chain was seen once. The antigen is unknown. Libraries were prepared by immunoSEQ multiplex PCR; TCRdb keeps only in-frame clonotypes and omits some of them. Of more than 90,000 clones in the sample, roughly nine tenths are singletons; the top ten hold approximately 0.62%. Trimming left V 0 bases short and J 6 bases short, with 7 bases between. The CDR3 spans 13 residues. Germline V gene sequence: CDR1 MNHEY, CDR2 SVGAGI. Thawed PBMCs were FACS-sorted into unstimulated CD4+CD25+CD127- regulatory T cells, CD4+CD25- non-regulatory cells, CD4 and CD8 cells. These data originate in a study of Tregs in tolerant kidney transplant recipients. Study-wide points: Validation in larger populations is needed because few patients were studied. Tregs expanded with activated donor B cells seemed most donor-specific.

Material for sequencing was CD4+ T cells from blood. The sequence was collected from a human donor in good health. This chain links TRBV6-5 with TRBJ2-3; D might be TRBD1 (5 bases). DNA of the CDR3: TGTGCCAGCAGTTACTCCTGGGGCGATACGCAGTATTTT. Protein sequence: CASSYSWGDTQYF.